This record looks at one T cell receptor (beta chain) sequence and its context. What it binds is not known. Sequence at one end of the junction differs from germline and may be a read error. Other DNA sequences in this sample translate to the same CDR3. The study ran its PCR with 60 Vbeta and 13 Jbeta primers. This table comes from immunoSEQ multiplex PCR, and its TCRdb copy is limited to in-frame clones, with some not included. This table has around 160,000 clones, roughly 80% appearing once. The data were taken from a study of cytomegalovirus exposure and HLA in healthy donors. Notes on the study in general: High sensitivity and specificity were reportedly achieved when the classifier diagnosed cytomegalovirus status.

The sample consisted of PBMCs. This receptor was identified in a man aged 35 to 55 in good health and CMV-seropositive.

The CDR3 DNA follows: TGTAGCGTTGACATCGGACAAGGAAACACCATATATTTT. Translation gives CSVDIGQGNTIYF. V gene TRBV29-1 combines with J gene TRBJ1-3; weak D call: TRBD1 (5 bases). Germline CDR1 reads SQVTM; CDR2 reads ANQGSEA. This CDR3 is built from 13 residues.